Presented here are 23 T cell receptor beta chains from one specimen sequenced in a study of PD-1 blockade in classical Hodgkin lymphoma (TCRdb year 2020). Library prep was done by the immunoSEQ multiplex PCR assay. What TCRdb holds here is the immuneACCESS table cut down to in-frame rearrangements. Part of the clones is not present; checked against another copy, under half of the missing clones reflect an unresolved V gene, and the others are unexplained. The sample table holds 50,000 to 75,000 clones, of which over 75% were seen once. The top ten hold approximately 16% of the sample. The meaning of the sample's time point label: cycle 1 day 1 (C1D1), immediately before nivolumab initiation. All trial patients had relapsed after autologous stem cell transplantation, with cohorts A, B and C differing in prior brentuximab vedotin exposure. This material consisted of peripheral blood mononuclear cells (PBMCs), taken at baseline. The source is a human donor with classical Hodgkin lymphoma.

This chain links TRBV16 with TRBJ2-7; no reliable D call. This CDR3 has 16 amino acids. V was trimmed by 3 bases and J by 0 bases, leaving 15 bases between them. From germline, CDR1 is KGHSY and CDR2 FQNENV. CDR3 loop: CASSQRHPSPSYEQYF. In DNA, the CDR3 is TGTGCCAGCAGCCAGAGACACCCGAGCCCCTCCTACGAGCAGTACTTC.

The chain recombines TRBV10-3 with TRBJ2-6; 10 positions match TRBD1. The CDR3 runs 18 residues. With V trimmed by 0 bases and J by 0 bases, 2 bases remained unmatched. Germline V gene data show CDR1 as ENHRY and CDR2 as SYGVKD. The CDR3 coding sequence is TGTGCCATCAGTGAGTCCCGGGACAGGGGCTCTGGGGCCAACGTCCTGACTTTC. It codes for CAISESRDRGSGANVLTF.

This clone was seen more than once but under ten times. This chain joins TRBV6-6 and TRBJ2-2; possibly TRBD2 for D (5 bases). Per germline, CDR1 MNHNY and CDR2 SVGAGI (reference sequence). CDR3 length: 16 amino acids. V was cut by 2 bases and J by 3 bases, with 13 bases left in between. CDR3: CASSYLFDYYTGELFF. For the CDR3, the DNA is TGTGCCAGCAGTTACCTCTTCGACTATTACACCGGGGAGCTGTTTTTT.

The V and J genes are TRBV6-5 and TRBJ1-2; D may be TRBD1 (6 bases). There are 13 residues in the CDR3. Per germline, CDR1 MNHEY and CDR2 SVGAGI. V dropped 5 bases and J dropped 8 bases, with 15 bases sitting between them. CDR3 sequence reads: CASSTGSRGGYTF. The CDR3 region has the DNA TGTGCCAGCAGTACCGGGAGCAGGGGAGGCTACACCTTC.

The CDR3 coding sequence is TGCGCCAGCAGCTTGGTGGGACAGCCGGACCAAACCTACGAGCAGTACTTC. Its translation: CASSLVGQPDQTYEQYF. The rearrangement links TRBV5-1 to TRBJ2-7, with 7 positions matching TRBD1. V gave up 0 bases and J gave up 2 bases; unmatched junction bases: 11. This CDR3 comprises 17 residues. Looked up from germline, CDR1 is SGHRS and CDR2 is YFSETQ.

The chain combines TRBV5-1 with TRBJ1-2; D gene unclear. The length of the CDR3 is 16 residues. V dropped 4 bases and J dropped 3 bases, with 19 bases sitting between them. Germline lookup yields CDR1 SGHRS and CDR2 YFSETQ. CDR3 nucleotides: TGCGCCAGCAGCACTGGGCTGAGGGAAGCGGACTATGGCTACACCTTC. It specifies CASSTGLREADYGYTF. Based on the CDR3 plus reference TRBV5-1 and TRBJ1-2, the full variable domain is KAGVTQTPRYLIKTRGQQVTLSCSPISGHRSVSWYQQTPGQGLQFLFEYFSETQRNKGNFPGRFSGRQFSNSRSEMNVSTLELGDSALYLCASSTGLREADYGYTFGSGTRLTVV.

V is TRBV29-1 and J is TRBJ2-7, with TRBD2 matching over 8 bases. The CDR3 length is 13 residues. The V segment lost 7 bases and the J segment 5 bases; nucleotides outside the gene matches: 10. Germline CDR1 and CDR2: SQVTM and ANQGSEA. The CDR3 DNA sequence: TGCAGCGCCAGTCTCGGGACTAGTAACGAGCAGTACTTC. Translating gives CSASLGTSNEQYF.

CDR3 sequence (DNA): TGTGCCAGCAGTTTTAGGGGGGCCGTAATGGAAAAACTGTTTTTT. Translating it yields CASSFRGAVMEKLFF. The rearrangement joins TRBV27 to TRBJ1-4; tentative D call: TRBD1 (6 bases). The CDR3 totals 15 residues. Germline CDR1 and CDR2: MNHEY and SMNVEV (reference sequence). Deletions cut 3 bases from V and 8 bases from J, with 16 bases between.

This chain joins TRBV5-6 and TRBJ1-2; D call uncertain. This CDR3 comprises 12 residues. V was pared by 0 bases and J by 8 bases, with 8 bases between. Germline V gene data show CDR1 as SGHDT and CDR2 as YYEEEE. The chain's CDR3 is CASSLERRGYTF. The CDR3 DNA is TGTGCCAGCAGCTTGGAACGAAGGGGCTACACCTTC.

As for this clone: One end of the junction varies from germline; a read error may be responsible. The V gene is TRBV7-7, the J gene TRBJ2-3; possibly TRBD2 for D (6 bases). CDR1 and CDR2 (germline): SSHAT, FNYEAQ (reference sequence). The CDR3 runs to 15 residues. The chain's CDR3 is CASSPSGVSTDTQYF. The CDR3 DNA sequence: TGTGCTAGCAGCCCCTCGGGGGTCAGCACAGATACGCAGTATTTT.

The CDR3 DNA reads as TGTGCCAGCAGCTCCATGTGGGACGGCTACACCTTC. This gives the protein CASSSMWDGYTF. V usage is TRBV7-9 and J usage is TRBJ1-2, with a possible D match to TRBD1 (5 bases). The germline gives CDR1 SEHNR, CDR2 FQNEAQ (reference sequence). Trimming cost V 4 bases and J 8 bases, with 11 bases left between them. CDR3 length: 12 residues.

The chain recombines TRBV13 with TRBJ2-1, with 9 bases identical to TRBD2. With 0 bases clipped from V and 9 bases from J, the junction kept 9 bases outside the gene matches. The CDR3 sequence is 16 residues long. CDR1 PRHDT and CDR2 FYEKMQ come from the germline V gene (reference sequence). CDR3: CASSLGPSGGYVEQFF. The CDR3 DNA reads TGTGCCAGCAGCTTAGGCCCGAGCGGGGGGTATGTTGAGCAGTTCTTC.

The rearrangement uses TRBV27 and TRBJ2-7; 7 bases line up with TRBD2. Germline CDR1 reads MNHEY; CDR2 reads SMNVEV (reference sequence). The CDR3 length is 15 residues. V lost 4 bases, J lost 0 bases, and 6 bases stayed unmatched. CDR3 sequence reads: CASSWTGGTSYEQYF. As DNA, the CDR3 is TGTGCCAGCAGTTGGACCGGGGGGACCTCCTACGAGCAGTACTTC.

The chain couples TRBV13 to TRBJ1-5; D is unresolved. The CDR3 totals 12 residues. Looked up from germline, CDR1 is PRHDT and CDR2 is FYEKMQ (reference sequence). V gave up 0 bases and J gave up 6 bases, with 3 bases separating them. CDR3 DNA sequence: TGTGCCAGCAGCTTAGGGTTTCAGCCCCAGCATTTT. Its protein is CASSLGFQPQHF.

V and J are TRBV12-5 and TRBJ2-4; unclear D gene. CDR1 and CDR2 (germline): LGHNT, FRNRAP. Trimming left V 1 base short and J 11 bases short, with 3 bases between. This CDR3 spans 10 amino acids. The CDR3 nucleotides are TGTGCTAGTGGTTTGGGTCTTCAGTACTTC. The encoded protein is CASGLGLQYF.

The CDR3 is CASSRDPNTEAFF. CDR3 sequence (DNA): TGCGCCAGCAGCAGGGATCCCAACACTGAAGCTTTCTTT. The V and J genes are TRBV10-1 and TRBJ1-1; D possibly corresponds to TRBD1 (5 bases). Germline V lookup: CDR1 WNHNN, CDR2 SYGVQD (reference sequence). The CDR3 has 13 residues. V lost 6 bases to trimming and J lost 2 bases, with 10 bases between them.

The chain has TRBV5-1 and TRBJ1-4, with D maybe TRBD1 (5 bases). This CDR3 has 15 residues. CDR1 and CDR2 from the germline V gene are SGHRS and YFSETQ. Trimming left V 0 bases short and J 8 bases short, with 14 bases between. The CDR3 reads CASSLGSGLEEKLFF. The CDR3 DNA reads as TGCGCCAGCAGCTTGGGTTCAGGGCTGGAGGAAAAACTGTTTTTT.

The chain uses TRBV5-1 and TRBJ1-1; D is perhaps TRBD1 (5 bases). The CDR3 is 14 residues long. V lost 4 bases and J lost 1, with 11 bases in between. Per germline, CDR1 SGHRS and CDR2 YFSETQ. The CDR3 is CASSANTGNTEAFF. CDR3 coding DNA: TGCGCCAGCAGCGCCAACACAGGGAACACTGAAGCTTTCTTT.

This sequence joins TRBV6-1 and TRBJ1-4, with D tentatively TRBD1 (5 bases). Per germline, CDR1 MNHNS and CDR2 SASEGT. There are 15 residues in the CDR3. V was clipped by 6 bases and J by 8 bases, with 19 bases between them. The CDR3 is CASSPTGQLGEKLFF. As DNA, the CDR3 is TGTGCCAGCAGCCCAACCGGACAACTGGGGGAAAAACTGTTTTTT.

The chain uses TRBV6-6 and TRBJ1-3; no firm D call. CDR1 MNHNY and CDR2 SVGAGI come from the germline V gene (reference sequence). Trimming removed 2 bases from V and 8 bases from J, with 10 bases in between. This CDR3 has 13 amino acids. CDR3 nucleotides: TGTGCCAGCAGTTACCCCAGCGGGGACACCATATATTTT. Protein: CASSYPSGDTIYF.

The sample holds one count of this clone. This sequence joins TRBV15 and TRBJ2-1; D call uncertain. CDR3 length: 14 residues. Germline lookup yields CDR1 LNHNV and CDR2 YYDKDF (reference sequence). Trimming took 0 bases from V and 7 from J, leaving 10 bases between them. CDR3 in amino acids: CATSRDRSVNEQFF. Written as DNA, the CDR3 is TGTGCCACCAGCAGAGATCGTTCAGTGAATGAGCAGTTCTTC.

The chain has TRBV15 and TRBJ1-3, with 9 bases identical to TRBD1. CDR3 length: 18 residues. V shed 8 bases, J shed 2 bases, and the junction held 16 bases outside the gene matches. Germline lookup yields CDR1 LNHNV and CDR2 YYDKDF (reference sequence). CDR3 region: CATEHFPGTGKTGNTIYF. DNA for the CDR3: TGTGCCACCGAACATTTTCCCGGGACAGGGAAGACTGGAAACACCATATATTTT.

The rearrangement uses TRBV15 and TRBJ1-2, with TRBD1 identical over 8 bases. The CDR3 runs to 15 residues. Germline-derived CDR1 and CDR2 are LNHNV and YYDKDF (reference sequence). J was trimmed by 6 bases and V by 0 bases; bases with no gene match: 6. CDR3 in amino acids: CATSRDLGQGHGYTF. CDR3 in DNA: TGTGCCACCAGCAGAGATCTTGGACAGGGCCATGGCTACACCTTC.